Presented here are 8 T cell receptor beta chains from one specimen sequenced in a study of shared clonotypes between healthy human individuals. Some clones are missing from TCRdb's copy, which holds only in-frame ones; the method was immunoSEQ multiplex PCR. The table has over 950,000 clones, about 72% seen once. The sample consisted of memory CD4+ T cells from PBMCs. Subset defined: CD45RA-negative fraction. The receptors originated from a man aged 18 to 29 in good health. Some clones in this sample may be carry-over from other donors' samples.

This clone was detected a few times. The V call is TRBV6-1, the J call TRBJ2-2; unclear D gene. The V end was cut by 1 base, the J end by 1 base, with 7 bases between. The CDR3 runs to 15 residues. The germline CDR1 and CDR2 sequences are MNHNS and SASEGT. CDR3 DNA: TGTGCCAGCAGTGAAGTGCATTGGAACACCGGGGAGCTGTTTTTT. Protein product: CASSEVHWNTGELFF.

This clone has only one observation. V usage is TRBV25-1 and J usage is TRBJ2-7; no reliable D call. The CDR3 has 12 amino acids. Germline-derived CDR1 and CDR2 are MGHDK and SYGVNS. V was clipped by 3 bases and J by 3 bases, with 6 bases between them. The CDR3 bases are TGTGCCAGCAGTGATCCCGACTACGAGCAGTACTTC. As protein: CASSDPDYEQYF.

The chain links TRBV28 to TRBJ1-1, with D tentatively TRBD1 (6 bases). The CDR3 length is 16 residues. Germline-derived CDR1 and CDR2 are MDHEN and SYDVKM. Trimming pared 6 bases from V and 4 bases from J, leaving 21 bases between. CDR3 coding DNA: TGTGCCAGCAGCTCCCTCGCAGGGGCGAGAGGCACTGAAGCTTTCTTT. It translates to CASSSLAGARGTEAFF.

V usage is TRBV6-5 and J usage is TRBJ2-7; 7 nucleotides match TRBD1. The J segment lost 3 bases and the V segment lost 6 bases, leaving 11 bases of the junction unmatched. This CDR3 spans 15 amino acids. Germline V gene data show CDR1 as MNHEY and CDR2 as SVGAGI. This CDR3 reads CASRPPRQGRYEQYF. The CDR3 DNA sequence: TGTGCCAGCAGGCCGCCCAGACAGGGACGCTACGAGCAGTACTTC.

The chain employs TRBV11-2 and TRBJ2-7; weak D call: TRBD1 (6 bases). Looked up from germline, CDR1 is SGHAT and CDR2 is FQNNGV. The CDR3 loop spans 15 amino acids. V dropped 6 bases and J dropped 3 bases, with 18 bases sitting between them. As DNA, the CDR3 is TGTGCCAGCAGAAAGCCGGGACAACTAAACTACGAGCAGTACTTC. It is translated as CASRKPGQLNYEQYF. The full variable domain, with the rest looked up from reference TRBV11-2 and TRBJ2-7, is EAGVAQSPRYKIIEKRQSVAFWCNPISGHATLYWYQQILGQGPKLLIQFQNNGVVDDSQLPKDRFSAERLKGVDSTLKIQPAKLEDSAVYLCASRKPGQLNYEQYFGPGTRLTVT.

This clone came up a few times. The chain recombines TRBV2 with TRBJ2-5, with 7 bases lining up with TRBD2. Trimming took 3 bases from V and 3 from J; bases not matched to a gene: 4. The CDR3 extends over 14 amino acids. Germline V gene lookup returns CDR1 SNHLY and CDR2 FYNNEI. CDR3 region: CASSEYLAEETQYF. The CDR3 DNA follows: TGTGCCAGCAGTGAGTACCTAGCGGAAGAGACCCAGTACTTC.

V and J are TRBV28 and TRBJ2-3; D is uncertain. Trimming left V 5 bases short and J 1 base short, with 4 bases between. The CDR3 loop spans 12 amino acids. Germline CDR1 reads MDHEN; CDR2 reads SYDVKM. The CDR3 region is CASSPRTDTQYF. DNA for the CDR3: TGTGCCAGCAGTCCCCGCACAGATACGCAGTATTTT. Full variable domain (rest looked up from reference TRBV28 and TRBJ2-3): DVKVTQSSRYLVKRTGEKVFLECVQDMDHENMFWYRQDPGLGLRLIYFSYDVKMKEKGDIPEGYSVSREKKERFSLILESASTNQTSMYLCASSPRTDTQYFGPGTRLTVL.

The chain links TRBV5-6 to TRBJ2-3; TRBD2 matches 10 bases. Germline assignment: CDR1 SGHDT and CDR2 YYEEEE. CDR3 size: 17 residues. The V segment lost 0 bases and the J segment 4 bases; nucleotides outside the gene matches: 8. CDR3 nucleotides: TGTGCCAGCAGCTTGGCCCTACTAGCGGGAAACCCAGATACGCAGTATTTT. This codes for CASSLALLAGNPDTQYF.